The 5 T cell receptor beta chains given below trace back to one sample, sequenced in a study of TIL therapy for anti-PD-1-resistant metastatic lung cancer (dated by TCRdb to the early 2020s). The immunoSEQ v3 hsTCRB kit was used to amplify TCR beta CDR3 regions from genomic DNA through bias-controlled multiplex PCR. TCRdb took this table from immuneACCESS and kept in-frame rearrangements with V and J called. Such tables lack part of the clones; where checked against another copy, unresolved V genes explain under half of the gap, and the rest is unexplained. The sample contains about 59,000 clones, 73% of them found a single time. About 2% of the sample rests with the top ten. Sample time point, as interpreted from the label and publication: pre-treatment sample, taken before nivolumab and TIL therapy. The specimen was blood, collected at baseline. All receptors come from a person between 25 and 79 years old with non-small cell lung cancer.

This clone was found once. The chain is built from TRBV30 and TRBJ2-1; maybe TRBD2 (5 bases). The germline V gene has CDR1 GTSNPN and CDR2 SVGIG (reference sequence). V was trimmed by 4 bases and J by 0 bases, leaving 13 bases between them. The CDR3 has 15 amino acids. The CDR3 region has the DNA TGTGCCTGGATCCTCGACTATAGCTCCTACAATGAGCAGTTCTTC. Translation: CAWILDYSSYNEQFF. Full variable domain (remainder filled in from reference TRBV30 and TRBJ2-1): SQTIHQWPATLVQPVGSPLSLECTVEGTSNPNLYWYRQAAGRGLQLLFYSVGIGQISSEVPQNLSASRPQDRQFILSSKKLLLSDSGFYLCAWILDYSSYNEQFFGPGTRLTVL.

The V call is TRBV29-1, the J call TRBJ1-1; 8 nucleotides match TRBD1. There are 13 residues in the CDR3. Trimming removed 1 base from V and 6 bases from J; junction bases left unmatched: 4. Germline V gene data show CDR1 as SQVTM and CDR2 as ANQGSEA. Here the CDR3 reads CSVEVAGGPEAFF. The CDR3 DNA follows: TGCAGCGTTGAAGTGGCAGGGGGCCCTGAAGCTTTCTTT. Full variable domain (remainder filled in from reference TRBV29-1 and TRBJ1-1): SAVISQKPSRDICQRGTSLTIQCQVDSQVTMMFWYRQQPGQSLTLIATANQGSEATYESGFVIDKFPISRPNLTFSTLTVSNMSPEDSSIYLCSVEVAGGPEAFFGQGTRLTVV.

The table lists this clone with a few counts. The genes are TRBV13 and TRBJ2-3; perhaps TRBD1 as D (5 bases). CDR1 and CDR2 (germline): PRHDT, FYEKMQ (reference sequence). Trimming stripped 5 bases from V and 2 bases from J, with 14 bases between. The CDR3 has 15 residues. The CDR3 coding sequence is TGTGCCAGCAGCCTCCGATCTGGACACACAGATACGCAGTATTTT. This gives the protein CASSLRSGHTDTQYF.

J is TRBJ1-5 and V is TRBV4-3; no clear D. Trimming took off 3 bases at V and 2 bases at J, with 20 bases between the two ends. This CDR3 contains 18 residues. Per germline, CDR1 LGHNA and CDR2 YSLEER. The CDR3 protein is CASSQIPVGDWGNQPQHF. CDR3 DNA sequence: TGCGCCAGCAGCCAGATTCCCGTAGGCGACTGGGGCAATCAGCCCCAGCATTTT.

V and J are TRBV28 and TRBJ1-5; the match to TRBD1 covers 8 bases. CDR1 and CDR2 (germline): MDHEN, SYDVKM. The CDR3 runs to 14 residues. V was clipped by 6 bases and J by 7 bases; unmatched bases: 8. The CDR3 is CASSLDRGGQPQHF. DNA for the CDR3: TGTGCCAGCAGCCTCGACAGGGGAGGGCAGCCCCAGCATTTT.